Each of the 13 T cell receptor beta chains below was sequenced from the same sample in a study of T cells in Graves' hyperthyroidism and ophthalmopathy. RNA transcripts served as the template for amplifying TCR beta CDR3 regions. HTBI primers were used for first-round RT-PCR of the TCR CDR3. MiXCR, applied by TCRdb to the multiplex PCR reads, yields one record per CDR3 protein. The data show under 600,000 distinct CDR3 sequences, about 16% seen once. Sequencing was performed on blood. The source of these receptors is a woman aged 40 to 50 with Graves' ophthalmopathy.

In its sample, this clonotype was seen many times. V usage is TRBV18 and J usage is TRBJ1-5; maybe TRBD1 (5 bases). In germline, CDR1 is KGHSH, CDR2 LQKENI. The V and J ends lost 6 bases and 7 bases respectively, with 16 bases between them. The CDR3 is made up of 14 amino acids. CDR3 protein: CASSSQGGEQPQHF. The CDR3 DNA sequence: TGTGCCAGCTCGTCCCAGGGTGGAGAACAGCCCCAGCATTTT. The whole variable domain, remainder taken from reference TRBV18 and TRBJ1-5, is NAGVMQNPRHLVRRRGQEARLRCSPMKGHSHVYWYRQLPEEGLKFMVYLQKENIIDESGMPKERFSAEFPKEGPSILRIQQVVRGDSAAYFCASSSQGGEQPQHFGDGTRLSIL.

To note about this clonotype: This clone may be a read error of a much larger clone one base away. The chain uses TRBV3-1 and TRBJ1-1; 10 nucleotides align to TRBD1. This CDR3 has 17 amino acids. Germline V lookup: CDR1 LGHDT, CDR2 YNNKEL (reference sequence). Trimming at V came to 5 bases and at J to 4 bases, leaving 13 bases not matched to a gene. CDR3 nucleotide sequence: TGTGCCAGCAGCTCCCGGGACAGGGGATATGTGGGCACTGAAGCTTTCTTT. Translating gives CASSSRDRGYVGTEAFF.

Concerning this clonotype itself: This sequence may be a read error, since a much larger clone differs from it by one base. V usage is TRBV28 and J usage is TRBJ2-1; the D gene is possibly TRBD2 (6 bases). CDR1 and CDR2 from the germline V gene are MDHEN and SYDVKM. The CDR3 contains 15 residues. V was shortened by 7 bases and J by 0 bases, with 13 bases between the two germline ends. In nucleotides, the CDR3 is TGTGCCAGCAACACGGCGGGGAGCTCCTACAATGAGCAGTTCTTC. It yields the protein CASNTAGSSYNEQFF.

At least ten counts were recorded for this clonotype. The J gene is TRBJ2-3, the V gene TRBV18; a weak D match, TRBD2 (5 bases). Germline values: CDR1 KGHSH, CDR2 LQKENI. This CDR3 contains 13 residues. Trimming took off 5 bases at V and 5 bases at J, with 11 bases between the two ends. CDR3 nucleotide sequence: TGTGCCAGCTCATTGAGGGTACAAGATACGCAGTATTTT. Translated, it gives CASSLRVQDTQYF.

This clonotype has only a few counts. The chain employs TRBV7-9 and TRBJ2-7; no firm D call. The V gene's germline CDR1 is SEHNR and CDR2 FQNEAQ (reference sequence). V was clipped by 4 bases and J by 3 bases, with 7 bases between them. This CDR3 is 12 amino acids long. The CDR3 sequence is CASSSIRYEQYF. The CDR3 DNA sequence: TGTGCCAGCAGCTCTATCCGCTACGAGCAGTACTTC. The whole variable domain, remainder taken from reference TRBV7-9 and TRBJ2-7, is DTGVSQNPRHKITKRGQNVTFRCDPISEHNRLYWYRQTLGQGPEFLTYFQNEAQLEKSRLLSDRFSAERPKGSFSTLEIQRTEQGDSAMYLCASSSIRYEQYFGPGTRLTVT.

This clonotype was seen repeatedly, ten times or more. The chain uses TRBV18 and TRBJ1-3; no reliable D call. The V gene's germline CDR1 is KGHSH and CDR2 LQKENI. This CDR3 has 13 amino acids. Deletions cut 3 bases from V and 0 bases from J, with 3 bases between. CDR3 loop: CASSPFSGNTIYF. The CDR3 DNA sequence: TGTGCCAGCTCACCTTTCTCTGGAAACACCATATATTTT.

The table lists this clonotype with a few counts. The chain recombines TRBV10-3 with TRBJ2-5; 9 nucleotides agree with TRBD1. The V segment lost 3 bases and the J segment 5 bases; nucleotides outside the gene matches: 7. The V gene's germline CDR1 is ENHRY and CDR2 SYGVKD. The CDR3 length is 15 residues. The CDR3 coding sequence is TGTGCCATCAGTGACCCGGACAGGGGAAGGGAGACCCAGTACTTC. Its protein product is CAISDPDRGRETQYF.

Only a few counts were recorded for this clonotype. This chain uses TRBV29-1 with TRBJ1-2; D is ambiguous. The CDR3 contains 13 residues. Trimming stripped 1 base from V and 0 bases from J, with 6 bases between. CDR1 is SQVTM, CDR2 ANQGSEA, per germline. The CDR3 region has the DNA TGCAGCGTTGAAGGGGATCCTAACTATGGCTACACCTTC. This sequence encodes CSVEGDPNYGYTF.

This clonotype was seen many times. This chain joins TRBV2 and TRBJ1-1; D is undetermined. CDR1 is SNHLY and CDR2 is FYNNEI in the germline V gene. Trimming removed 2 bases at V and 1 base at J, with 14 bases between. CDR3 size: 16 residues. The CDR3 nucleotides are TGTGCCAGCAGTGAATCAGTTGTGGCAGAGAACACTGAAGCTTTCTTT. Translating it yields CASSESVVAENTEAFF. The whole variable domain, filled in from reference TRBV2 and TRBJ1-1, reads EPEVTQTPSHQVTQMGQEVILRCVPISNHLYFYWYRQILGQKVEFLVSFYNNEISEKSEIFDDQFSVERPDGSNFTLKIRSTKLEDSAMYFCASSESVVAENTEAFFGQGTRLTVV.

The rearrangement links TRBV27 to TRBJ2-1, with D maybe TRBD2 (7 bases). The CDR3 is 15 residues long. The V gene lost 5 bases and the J gene lost 8 bases, with 19 bases spanning the gap. CDR1 and CDR2 (germline): MNHEY, SMNVEV (reference sequence). This CDR3 is CASSPRGAADHEQFF. CDR3 DNA sequence: TGTGCCAGCAGTCCCCGGGGGGCCGCGGATCATGAGCAGTTCTTC.

At least ten counts were recorded for this clonotype. The V and J genes are TRBV28 and TRBJ1-1; unclear D gene. CDR1 is MDHEN, CDR2 SYDVKM, per germline. This CDR3 contains 12 residues. The V gene lost 4 bases and the J gene lost 6 bases, with 9 bases spanning the gap. This CDR3 is CASSYRTPEAFF. In nucleotides, the CDR3 is TGTGCCAGCAGTTATCGGACCCCTGAAGCTTTCTTT. The full variable domain, rest sourced from reference TRBV28 and TRBJ1-1, is DVKVTQSSRYLVKRTGEKVFLECVQDMDHENMFWYRQDPGLGLRLIYFSYDVKMKEKGDIPEGYSVSREKKERFSLILESASTNQTSMYLCASSYRTPEAFFGQGTRLTVV.

This clonotype was found a few times. V usage is TRBV19 and J usage is TRBJ2-2, with D possibly being TRBD2 (6 bases). The ends were cut back, 7 bases at V and 4 bases at J, with 19 bases in the middle. Germline V gives CDR1 LNHDA, CDR2 SQIVND (reference sequence). The CDR3 length is 16 residues. The CDR3 bases are TGTGCCAGTACCCCCTGGGGGGTTTTAGTCACCGGGGAGCTGTTTTTT. Translated: CASTPWGVLVTGELFF.

This clonotype appeared a few times. The chain recombines TRBV6-1 with TRBJ2-1; perhaps TRBD2 as D (6 bases). CDR1 MNHNS and CDR2 SASEGT come from the germline V gene. The CDR3 has 13 amino acids. Trimming cost V 6 bases and J 7 bases, with 13 bases left between them. The CDR3 DNA is TGTGCCAGCAGGTCTCTAGGGAGGAATGAGCAGTTCTTC. Its protein is CASRSLGRNEQFF.